This T cell receptor (beta chain) originates from a study of cytotoxic CD8 clonotypes in ibrutinib-treated CLL. V lost 5 bases and J lost 5; bases outside the gene matches: 8. Germline V gene lookup returns CDR1 PRHDT and CDR2 FYEKMQ (reference sequence). This CDR3 has 17 amino acids. The repertoire was sequenced with immunoSEQ multiplex PCR; TCRdb's copy has only in-frame clones and lacks some. The sample consists of 160,000 or so clones, under 85% of them appearing once. This specimen was PBMCs, taken after 24 months of ibrutinib treatment. The TCR was taken from a human donor with chronic lymphocytic leukemia. The chain combines TRBV13 with TRBJ2-2; 13 nucleotides agree with TRBD2. The chain's CDR3 is CASSTGLAGEWTGELFF. The CDR3 DNA reads as TGTGCCAGCAGCACCGGACTAGCGGGAGAGTGGACCGGGGAGCTGTTTTTT. Together with reference TRBV13 and TRBJ2-2, the CDR3 gives the full variable domain: AAGVIQSPRHLIKEKRETATLKCYPIPRHDTVYWYQQGPGQDPQFLISFYEKMQSDKGSIPDRFSAQQFSDYHSELNMSSLELGDSALYFCASSTGLAGEWTGELFFGEGSRLTVL.